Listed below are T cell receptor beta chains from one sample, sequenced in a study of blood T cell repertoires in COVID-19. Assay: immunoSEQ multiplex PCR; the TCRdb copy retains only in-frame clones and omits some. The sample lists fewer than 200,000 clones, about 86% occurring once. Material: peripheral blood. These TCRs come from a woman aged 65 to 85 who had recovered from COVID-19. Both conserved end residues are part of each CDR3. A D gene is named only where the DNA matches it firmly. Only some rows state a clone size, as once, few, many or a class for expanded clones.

CDR3nt: TGTGCCAGCAGTCTACAATGGTGGGGGGCGCAGTATTTT
CDR3aa: CASSLQWWGAQYF
j_gene: TRBJ2-3
v_gene: TRBV28
d_gene: NA
abundance: NA

CDR3nt: TGCGCCAGCAGCCAGGGACAGTTAAAAGAGACCCAGTACTTC
CDR3aa: CASSQGQLKETQYF
j_gene: TRBJ2-5
v_gene: TRBV5-1
d_gene: TRBD1
abundance: few

CDR3nt: TGCGCCAGCACGTGGGAGGGCACCGGGGAGCTGTTTTTT
CDR3aa: CASTWEGTGELFF
j_gene: TRBJ2-2
v_gene: TRBV5-1
d_gene: TRBD2
abundance: NA

CDR3nt: TGTGCCAGCAGCCCGAGACAGGCGATTAACTATGGCTACACCTTC
CDR3aa: CASSPRQAINYGYTF
j_gene: TRBJ1-2
v_gene: TRBV7-8
d_gene: NA
abundance: NA

CDR3nt: TGTGCCAGCGCGGCGGGACTCACAGATACGCAGTATTTT
CDR3aa: CASAAGLTDTQYF
j_gene: TRBJ2-3
v_gene: TRBV27
d_gene: NA
abundance: NA

CDR3nt: TGTGCCAGCTCACCGATCGCGGACAGCAACTATGGCTACACCTTC
CDR3aa: CASSPIADSNYGYTF
j_gene: TRBJ1-2
v_gene: TRBV18
d_gene: NA
abundance: NA

CDR3nt: TGTGCCAGCAGCGTAGAGGGGGGGCTCACCGGGGAGCTGTTTTTT
CDR3aa: CASSVEGGLTGELFF
j_gene: TRBJ2-2
v_gene: TRBV9
d_gene: NA
abundance: NA

CDR3nt: TGTGCCAGCAGGGGGGACTTATCCTACGAGCAGTACTTC
CDR3aa: CASRGDLSYEQYF
j_gene: TRBJ2-7
v_gene: TRBV7-9
d_gene: NA
abundance: NA

CDR3nt: TGTGCCAGCAGCCATCCAAGGACATCGGGCACTGAAGCTTTCTTT
CDR3aa: CASSHPRTSGTEAFF
j_gene: TRBJ1-1
v_gene: TRBV3-1/TRBV3-2
d_gene: NA
abundance: many

CDR3nt: TGTGCCAGCTCACCACCGGGACTCATAAACACCATATATTTT
CDR3aa: CASSPPGLINTIYF
j_gene: TRBJ1-3
v_gene: TRBV18
d_gene: NA
abundance: NA

CDR3nt: TGCGCCAGCAGCTTGCGAGATGCAACTAATGAAAAACTGTTTTTT
CDR3aa: CASSLRDATNEKLFF
j_gene: TRBJ1-4
v_gene: TRBV5-1
d_gene: NA
abundance: once

CDR3nt: TGCGCCAGCAGCTTGGGTCTCGGGGGGCGCGGTGAAAAACTGTTTTTT
CDR3aa: CASSLGLGGRGEKLFF
j_gene: TRBJ1-4
v_gene: TRBV5-1
d_gene: NA
abundance: NA

CDR3nt: TGTGCCTGGAGTGAGAGAAATCAGCCCCAGCATTTT
CDR3aa: CAWSERNQPQHF
j_gene: TRBJ1-5
v_gene: TRBV30
d_gene: NA
abundance: few

CDR3nt: TGTGCCAGCAGCGGTATTAGCAGCACCGGGGAGCTGTTTTTT
CDR3aa: CASSGISSTGELFF
j_gene: TRBJ2-2
v_gene: TRBV4-2
d_gene: NA
abundance: NA

CDR3nt: TGCGCCAGCTACAAGGACAGGGCGGGCGGCTACACCTTC
CDR3aa: CASYKDRAGGYTF
j_gene: TRBJ1-2
v_gene: TRBV5-1
d_gene: TRBD1
abundance: NA

CDR3nt: TGCGCCAGCAGCTGGGGTTCCGGGGGCACTGAAGCTTTCTTT
CDR3aa: CASSWGSGGTEAFF
j_gene: TRBJ1-1
v_gene: TRBV5-1
d_gene: NA
abundance: NA

CDR3nt: TGTGCCAGCAGCCGGGACAGAGATCAGCCCCAGCATTTT
CDR3aa: CASSRDRDQPQHF
j_gene: TRBJ1-5
v_gene: TRBV7-8
d_gene: TRBD1
abundance: NA

CDR3nt: TGTGCCCGACATGACGGCAATGAGCAGTTCTTC
CDR3aa: CARHDGNEQFF
j_gene: TRBJ2-1
v_gene: TRBV30
d_gene: NA
abundance: many

CDR3nt: TGTGCCAGCAGTTTCGGGGGGTTGGCCTACGAGCAGTACTTC
CDR3aa: CASSFGGLAYEQYF
j_gene: TRBJ2-7
v_gene: TRBV28
d_gene: TRBD2
abundance: NA

CDR3nt: TGCGCCAGCGCCCGGGACAACTCCTACAATGAGCAGTTCTTC
CDR3aa: CASARDNSYNEQFF
j_gene: TRBJ2-1
v_gene: TRBV10-2
d_gene: NA
abundance: once

CDR3nt: TGCAGCGTTGAGGGGGCGCGTCGAACTGAAGCTTTCTTT
CDR3aa: CSVEGARRTEAFF
j_gene: TRBJ1-1
v_gene: TRBV29-1
d_gene: NA
abundance: once

CDR3nt: TGTGCCAGCAGACAAACAGGGATCGAGGGGAAACTGTTTTTT
CDR3aa: CASRQTGIEGKLFF
j_gene: TRBJ1-4
v_gene: TRBV6-5
d_gene: NA
abundance: NA

CDR3nt: TGTGCCAGCAGTGAACTCGGGCCGCGGGACGAGCAGTACTTC
CDR3aa: CASSELGPRDEQYF
j_gene: TRBJ2-7
v_gene: TRBV2
d_gene: NA
abundance: NA

CDR3nt: TGTGCCAGCAGCCGGGGGGCCGGGGAGCTGTTTTTT
CDR3aa: CASSRGAGELFF
j_gene: TRBJ2-2
v_gene: TRBV3-1/TRBV3-2
d_gene: NA
abundance: once

CDR3nt: TGTGCCAGCAGCCCCCCCGGTGCAGGACAGCTTCGAGATTTT
CDR3aa: CASSPPGAGQLRDF
j_gene: TRBJ1-6
v_gene: TRBV7-9
d_gene: NA
abundance: NA

CDR3nt: TGTGCCAGCCTCGGGGGGTTCTTC
CDR3aa: CASLGGFF
j_gene: TRBJ2-1
v_gene: TRBV21-1
d_gene: NA
abundance: NA

CDR3nt: TGTGCCAGCTCACCAGGGACAACGAACACTGAAGCTTTCTTT
CDR3aa: CASSPGTTNTEAFF
j_gene: TRBJ1-1
v_gene: TRBV18
d_gene: NA
abundance: NA

CDR3nt: TGTGCCACCAGCAGGGGGGGGGCGAGGAGTGGCAATCAGCCCCAGCATTTT
CDR3aa: CATSRGGARSGNQPQHF
j_gene: TRBJ1-5
v_gene: TRBV15
d_gene: NA
abundance: once

CDR3nt: TGCAGCGTCCACAAAGGGGGCAGCAACACCGGGGAGCTGTTTTTT
CDR3aa: CSVHKGGSNTGELFF
j_gene: TRBJ2-2
v_gene: TRBV29-1
d_gene: TRBD1
abundance: once

CDR3nt: TGTGCCAGCAGTTCGGAAGAGACCCAGTACTTC
CDR3aa: CASSSEETQYF
j_gene: TRBJ2-5
v_gene: TRBV12-3/TRBV12-4
d_gene: NA
abundance: NA

CDR3nt: TGTGCCAGCAGCCCAGCCTTGGGCCAGCCCCAGCATTTT
CDR3aa: CASSPALGQPQHF
j_gene: TRBJ1-5
v_gene: TRBV9
d_gene: NA
abundance: NA

CDR3nt: TGTGCCAGCAGCACCCACACTAGCGGTTCCTACAATGAGCAGTTCTTC
CDR3aa: CASSTHTSGSYNEQFF
j_gene: TRBJ2-1
v_gene: TRBV9
d_gene: TRBD2
abundance: NA

CDR3nt: TGTGCCAGCAGTTACTCCCGGGGTGGCGAGCAGTTCTTC
CDR3aa: CASSYSRGGEQFF
j_gene: TRBJ2-1
v_gene: TRBV6-5
d_gene: NA
abundance: NA

CDR3nt: TGCGCCAGCAGCTCCCCGAGGGGGGGCGGGGCAGATACGCAGTATTTT
CDR3aa: CASSSPRGGGADTQYF
j_gene: TRBJ2-3
v_gene: TRBV5-1
d_gene: NA
abundance: once

CDR3nt: TGTGCCAGCAGCCCTGGGGGGGGCTCACAGGCGTGGGGCTACACCTTC
CDR3aa: CASSPGGGSQAWGYTF
j_gene: TRBJ1-2
v_gene: TRBV7-3
d_gene: NA
abundance: once